Described below is a single T cell receptor beta chain sequence and its context. Antigen: not known. The sample comes from a study of blood T cells in healthy people across ages. Across the study: T cells yielded about one barcoded beta molecule per two cells through template switching. Study results and limitations: Compared with aged donors, long-lived donors showed fewer expanded clones, suggesting selection.

It was with a sample-barcoded 5' primer and a J-beta primer mix that a second PCR of roughly 7 to 12 cycles was run. Each cDNA molecule was tagged by a template-switch adaptor with 12 random nucleotides. TCRdb used MiXCR to reprocess the 5' RACE reads, holding one entry per CDR3 protein. The profile shows about 570,000 distinct CDR3 sequences, about 27% of them singletons. The germline V and J ends were trimmed by 4 bases and 4 bases, with 25 bases remaining between them. The CDR3 is 19 residues long. Germline-derived CDR1 and CDR2 are WSHSY and SAAADI. This sample was also put to use in a study of T cells of mothers and their children.

The sample was blood. This sequence was found in a boy aged 2 to 10 in good health. The V and J genes are TRBV10-2 and TRBJ2-2; possibly TRBD1 or TRBD2 for D (6 bases each). The CDR3 region is CASSGPPRKGGPATGELFF. CDR3 nucleotide sequence: TGCGCCAGCAGTGGGCCCCCCCGTAAGGGGGGCCCTGCCACCGGGGAGCTGTTTTTT.